This T cell receptor (beta chain) emerged from a study of CD8 T cells in ankylosing spondylitis. The CDR3 is 17 residues long. The germline gives CDR1 LGHNA, CDR2 YNFKEQ. V was cut by 0 bases and J by 1 base, with 14 bases left in between. Via MiXCR, TCRdb re-called the 5' RACE reads, giving one row per CDR3 protein. The sample yields about 220,000 distinct CDR3 sequences, under 30% seen once. This clonotype was seen repeatedly, ten times or more. Its antigen is unknown. Study-wide findings and caveats: Past research had described some motif variants in reactive arthritis synovial fluid and blood. According to the report, clones linked to the disease were significantly enriched in matched synovial fluid samples taken from ankylosing spondylitis patients.

The gene calls are TRBV4-2 and TRBJ2-3; perhaps TRBD1 as D (6 bases). Input material: blood, either unsorted or a sorted T cell fraction (not recorded which). The receptor's source is a male donor with ankylosing spondylitis or in good health (not recorded which). The CDR3 bases are TGTGCCAGCAGCCAAGATCCCCTGAGACAGGGCACAGATACGCAGTATTTT. It encodes CASSQDPLRQGTDTQYF.